This T cell receptor (beta chain) is drawn from a study of metastatic and nonmetastatic thyroid tumors. Study-level background: Repertoire data that came from the blood and tumor or nodule tissue of malignant and benign thyroid patients were compared.

Per germline, CDR1 MNHEY and CDR2 SMNVEV (reference sequence). V lost 3 bases and J lost 2, with 14 bases in between. This CDR3 region has 15 residues. TCRdb reanalyzed the PCR reads with MiXCR. The sample holds about 13,000 clones, under 30% seen once. This clone was counted only a few times. Patients underwent thyroid surgery, and none had received any treatment before it. The chain combines TRBV27 with TRBJ2-7, with D perhaps matching TRBD1 (6 bases). The receptor comes from a female donor with papillary thyroid cancer or a benign thyroid nodule (not recorded which). Some clones in this sample may be carry-over from other donors' samples. The sequencing sample was made of tumor tissue. For the CDR3, the DNA is TGTGCCAGCAGTTTGACAGGTGTGGATACCTACGAGCAGTACTTC. Translation: CASSLTGVDTYEQYF.